In its sample, the clone carrying this T cell receptor (beta chain) was seen a few times. This specimen comes from a study of CD8 T cells in Susac syndrome. Peripheral blood CD8+ and CD4+ T cells were profiled by TCR beta sequencing. The multiple sclerosis control group comprised treatment-naive patients with stable or active relapsing-remitting disease. Reverse transcription of about 0.45 to 1 ug RNA was performed with random hexamers. An immunoSEQ multiplex PCR generated amplified TCR beta CDR3 products spanning 54 Vbeta and 13 Jbeta. TCRdb analysed the immunoSEQ multiplex PCR reads with MiXCR anew, one entry per CDR3 protein. The sample holds 150,000 to 200,000 distinct CDR3 sequences; roughly 94% are singletons and the top ten take about 0.089%. The CDR3 runs 11 residues. Germline CDR1 reads MDHEN; CDR2 reads SYDVKM. V was pared by 4 bases and J by 5 bases, with 3 bases between.

This TCR came from a human donor with multiple sclerosis. The V gene is TRBV28, the J gene TRBJ1-5; D is uncertain. Input material: CD4+ T cells from PBMCs. The DNA of the CDR3 is TGTGCCAGCAGTTATCATCAGCCCCAGCATTTT. This translates into CASSYHQPQHF.